This T cell receptor beta chain was obtained from a study of OX40 agonist ivuxolimab in advanced cancers. The data were produced by immunoSEQ multiplex PCR, yet TCRdb's version contains in-frame clones alone and is incomplete. The sample lists fewer than 70,000 clones, more than 65% seen once, with around 1.5% in the top ten. Sequenced here: CD4+ or CD8+ T cells sorted from blood, sampled in a trial of the OX40 agonist ivuxolimab. This receptor was identified in an adult with an advanced solid tumor such as melanoma, head and neck, liver or kidney cancer.

The DNA of the CDR3 is TGTGCCAGCAGCTTAGCCAGCAGCGAAAACATTCAGTACTTC. It translates to CASSLASSENIQYF. The V gene is TRBV7-2, the J gene TRBJ2-4; D ambiguous. CDR1 SGHTA and CDR2 FQGNSA come from the germline V gene. Trimming took 0 bases from V and 5 from J, leaving 8 bases between them. CDR3 length equals 14 residues.